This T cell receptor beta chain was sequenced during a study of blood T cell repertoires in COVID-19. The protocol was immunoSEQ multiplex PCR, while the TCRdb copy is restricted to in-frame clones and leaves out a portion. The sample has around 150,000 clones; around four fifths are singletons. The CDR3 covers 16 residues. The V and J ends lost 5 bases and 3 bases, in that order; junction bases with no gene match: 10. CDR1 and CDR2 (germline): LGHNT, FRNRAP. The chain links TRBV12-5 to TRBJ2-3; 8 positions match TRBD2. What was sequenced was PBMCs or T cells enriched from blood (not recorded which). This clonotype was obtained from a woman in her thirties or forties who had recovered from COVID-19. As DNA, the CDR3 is TGTGCTAGTGGTCTCCCCTTCGGGAGGGAGACAGATACGCAGTATTTT. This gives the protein CASGLPFGRETDTQYF.